A single sample is the source of the 24 T cell receptor beta chains below, sequenced in a study of shared clonotypes between healthy human individuals. Sequencing used immunoSEQ multiplex PCR; TCRdb keeps in-frame clones, though not all of them. The data contain hundreds of thousands of clones, over 65% of them singletons. The sequencing input was memory CD4+ T cells sorted from blood. The subset here: CD45RA-negative fraction. These receptors were obtained from a woman under 40 in good health.

This clone was seen only a few times. The genes are TRBV19 and TRBJ1-2; TRBD1 might be the D (6 bases). Trimming took 5 bases from V and 4 from J, leaving 14 bases between them. The CDR3 totals 14 residues. Germline V gene data show CDR1 as LNHDA and CDR2 as SQIVND (reference sequence). The CDR3 DNA reads TGTGCCAGTAGTTCTCCCGGGACAAGCTATGGCTACACCTTC. This encodes CASSSPGTSYGYTF.

CDR3 sequence: CASSRTGTYNEQFF. In nucleotides, the CDR3 is TGTGCCAGCAGCCGGACAGGGACCTACAATGAGCAGTTCTTC. V usage is TRBV11-2 and J usage is TRBJ2-1; 8 positions match TRBD1. V shed 5 bases and J 2 bases; nucleotides not matched to a gene: 2. Germline CDR1 and CDR2: SGHAT and FQNNGV. The CDR3 contains 14 residues.

This clone appeared a few times. The chain has TRBV6-1 and TRBJ1-5; D remains ambiguous. Germline values: CDR1 MNHNS, CDR2 SASEGT. There are 16 residues in the CDR3. V lost 1 base to trimming and J lost 3 bases, with 13 bases between them. The CDR3 loop reads CASSEGAAPLNQPQHF. In DNA form, the CDR3 reads TGTGCCAGCAGTGAAGGAGCGGCTCCACTCAATCAGCCCCAGCATTTT.

J is TRBJ2-3 and V is TRBV27, with D possibly being TRBD1 (6 bases). Deletions cut 6 bases from V and 6 bases from J, with 16 bases between. This CDR3 spans 14 amino acids. Germline V gene data show CDR1 as MNHEY and CDR2 as SMNVEV (reference sequence). CDR3 region: CASRTRGFNDTQYF. The CDR3 region has the DNA TGTGCCAGCAGGACCAGGGGTTTTAACGATACGCAGTATTTT.

The genes are TRBV28 and TRBJ1-2; D remains ambiguous. CDR1 is MDHEN and CDR2 is SYDVKM in the germline V gene. CDR3 length equals 16 residues. Trimming removed 4 bases from V and 2 bases from J, with 17 bases in between. The CDR3 loop reads CASSSGGSSLNYGYTF. CDR3 nucleotide sequence: TGTGCCAGCAGTTCAGGAGGGTCCTCCTTAAACTATGGCTACACCTTC.

In its sample, this clone was seen a few times. The same CDR3 also results from other DNA sequences found in this sample. This chain connects TRBV5-1 to TRBJ2-3; D uncertain. Deletions cut 2 bases from V and 1 base from J, with 8 bases between. This CDR3 is 14 amino acids long. The germline V gene encodes CDR1 SGHRS and CDR2 YFSETQ. CDR3 region: CASSLRLGTDTQYF. The CDR3 region has the DNA TGCGCCAGCAGCTTAAGGCTAGGCACAGATACGCAGTATTTT.

This sequence joins TRBV6-6 and TRBJ1-1; no firm D call. Germline CDR1 and CDR2: MNHNY and SVGAGI (reference sequence). The CDR3 has 13 amino acids. Trimming cost V 0 bases and J 5 bases, with 7 bases left between them. In nucleotides, the CDR3 is TGTGCCAGCAGTTACTCGGTTGGGACTGAAGCTTTCTTT. It yields the protein CASSYSVGTEAFF.

This clone was observed a single time. The rearrangement joins TRBV2 to TRBJ2-1, with a possible D match to TRBD2 (6 bases). V was clipped by 7 bases and J by 6 bases, with 16 bases between them. CDR3 size: 14 residues. From germline, CDR1 is SNHLY and CDR2 FYNNEI. CDR3 loop: CASTEQETSNEQFF. The CDR3 coding sequence is TGTGCCAGCACCGAGCAGGAGACTAGCAATGAGCAGTTCTTC.

This chain joins TRBV28 and TRBJ2-1; D unclear. In germline, CDR1 is MDHEN, CDR2 SYDVKM. The CDR3 length is 15 residues. The V and J ends lost 7 bases and 5 bases respectively, with 18 bases between them. The CDR3 spells CASTHDWLVNNEQFF. For the CDR3, the DNA is TGTGCCAGCACTCATGATTGGCTAGTCAACAATGAGCAGTTCTTC.

The CDR3 DNA sequence: TGTGCCAGCATTGACAGGGTAAACACTGAAGCTTTCTTT. Its translation is CASIDRVNTEAFF. This chain uses TRBV27 with TRBJ1-1; 7 nucleotides agree with TRBD1. The CDR3 is made up of 13 amino acids. Germline CDR1 reads MNHEY; CDR2 reads SMNVEV (reference sequence). Germline trimming cut 7 bases from V and 2 bases from J; bases unmatched to any gene: 4.

This rearrangement joins TRBV6-4 to TRBJ1-1; a possible D gene is TRBD1 (6 bases). The CDR3 covers 13 residues. Trimming shortened V by 3 bases and J by 4 bases, and 9 bases separated the two germline ends. CDR1 MRHNA and CDR2 SNTAGT come from the germline V gene. For the CDR3, the DNA is TGTGCCAGCAGTGAAACAGGGATCACTGAAGCTTTCTTT. Its translation is CASSETGITEAFF.

The V and J genes are TRBV5-1 and TRBJ2-7; D is undetermined. CDR3 length equals 13 residues. With 3 bases removed from V and 2 bases from J, the gap between germline ends came to 9 bases. Germline CDR1 and CDR2: SGHRS and YFSETQ. The CDR3 bases are TGCGCCAGCAGCTCCCTTGGCCCCTACGAGCAGTACTTC. Encoded protein: CASSSLGPYEQYF.

The genes are TRBV5-1 and TRBJ2-6; D possibly uses TRBD1 or TRBD2 (6 bases each). The CDR3 sequence is 17 residues long. V was cut by 4 bases and J by 4 bases, with 18 bases left in between. Per germline, CDR1 SGHRS and CDR2 YFSETQ. The CDR3 spells CASSRGVTQRGANVLTF. The CDR3 DNA reads TGCGCCAGCAGCAGGGGGGTCACTCAGAGAGGGGCCAACGTCCTGACTTTC.

The chain recombines TRBV5-8 with TRBJ2-5; 7 bases fit TRBD2. V shed 0 bases and J 4 bases; nucleotides not matched to a gene: 6. The V gene's germline CDR1 is SGHTS and CDR2 YDEGEE. The CDR3 covers 15 residues. The DNA for the CDR3 is TGTGCCAGCAGCTTGGCGGGCGGGAGCGGAGAGACCCAGTACTTC. Translating gives CASSLAGGSGETQYF.

This clone was observed a few times. The chain's CDR3 is CASRGEGGTGELFF. CDR3 bases: TGTGCCAGCAGGGGAGAGGGTGGCACCGGGGAGCTGTTTTTT. V is TRBV4-2 and J is TRBJ2-2; possibly TRBD2 for D (5 bases). In germline, CDR1 is LGHNA, CDR2 YNFKEQ. Trimming pared 6 bases from V and 4 bases from J, leaving 12 bases between. This CDR3 contains 14 residues.

The rearrangement uses TRBV6-5 and TRBJ1-1, with D unclear. The V gene lost 4 bases and the J gene lost 6 bases, with 6 bases spanning the gap. The CDR3 loop spans 11 amino acids. The germline CDR1 and CDR2 sequences are MNHEY and SVGAGI. CDR3 sequence reads: CASSSGAEAFF. The CDR3 coding sequence is TGTGCCAGCAGTTCCGGGGCTGAAGCTTTCTTT.

The chain couples TRBV5-1 to TRBJ2-5; weak D call: TRBD2 (6 bases). The tail of the sequence fits TRBJ2-7 better, so the J call may be wrong. The length of the CDR3 is 13 residues. Germline V gene sequence: CDR1 SGHRS, CDR2 YFSETQ. CDR3 bases: TGCGCCAGCTGTTCCGGGGACTGCTACGAGCAGTACTTC. Protein sequence: CASCSGDCYEQYF.

This clone has a single count. This CDR3 is also generated by other DNA sequences in the sample. This rearrangement joins TRBV28 to TRBJ2-6, with TRBD1 as a possible D gene (5 bases). The length of the CDR3 is 15 residues. Trimming stripped 3 bases from V and 1 base from J, with 7 bases between. CDR1 and CDR2 (germline): MDHEN, SYDVKM. The CDR3 region has the DNA TGTGCCAGCAGTTTGTCAGGGTCTGGGGCCAACGTCCTGACTTTC. It specifies CASSLSGSGANVLTF.

The V call is TRBV20-1, the J call TRBJ2-7; no clear D gene. The ends were cut back, 2 bases at V and 8 bases at J, with 10 bases in the middle. Germline lookup yields CDR1 DFQATT and CDR2 SNEGSKA (reference sequence). CDR3 size: 11 residues. CDR3: CSARMGTQQYF. The CDR3 DNA follows: TGCAGTGCTAGAATGGGTACGCAGCAGTACTTC.

This chain joins TRBV2 and TRBJ1-4, with unresolved D. V was pared by 7 bases and J by 8 bases, with 17 bases between. The CDR3 runs to 14 residues. Germline lookup yields CDR1 SNHLY and CDR2 FYNNEI. CDR3: CASNLEREEEKLFF. As DNA, the CDR3 is TGTGCCAGCAATCTCGAGAGGGAGGAGGAAAAACTGTTTTTT.

The chain carries TRBV5-1 and TRBJ1-1; D is perhaps TRBD1 (5 bases). V was trimmed by 2 bases and J by 3 bases, leaving 11 bases between them. In germline, CDR1 is SGHRS, CDR2 YFSETQ. CDR3 length: 14 residues. The CDR3 bases are TGCGCCAGCAGCTTCGGGGGGGAGGACACTGAAGCTTTCTTT. This sequence encodes CASSFGGEDTEAFF.

V usage is TRBV28 and J usage is TRBJ2-7; D is uncertain. CDR1 MDHEN and CDR2 SYDVKM come from the germline V gene. V gave up 5 bases and J gave up 5 bases, with 13 bases separating them. The CDR3 contains 13 residues. CDR3 sequence reads: CASSRPVIDEQYF. CDR3 DNA sequence: TGTGCCAGCAGTCGGCCGGTCATCGACGAGCAGTACTTC.

The chain links TRBV27 to TRBJ2-2, with D unresolved. The CDR3 sequence is 14 residues long. Germline V gene lookup returns CDR1 MNHEY and CDR2 SMNVEV (reference sequence). Trimming cost V 3 bases and J 4 bases, with 9 bases left between them. The CDR3 nucleotides are TGTGCCAGCAGTTTCCGGCAGACCACCGGGGAGCTGTTTTTT. It encodes CASSFRQTTGELFF.

This clone appeared a few times. The chain carries TRBV28 and TRBJ2-1; TRBD2 aligns across 7 bases. CDR1 is MDHEN and CDR2 is SYDVKM in the germline V gene. The CDR3 length is 17 residues. The junction had 15 bases not matched to a gene; V was cut back by 9 bases and J by 1 base. CDR3 nucleotides: TGTGCCAGTAAAACGTCGGGGGGTACCGGGTCCTACAATGAGCAGTTCTTC. It is translated as CASKTSGGTGSYNEQFF.